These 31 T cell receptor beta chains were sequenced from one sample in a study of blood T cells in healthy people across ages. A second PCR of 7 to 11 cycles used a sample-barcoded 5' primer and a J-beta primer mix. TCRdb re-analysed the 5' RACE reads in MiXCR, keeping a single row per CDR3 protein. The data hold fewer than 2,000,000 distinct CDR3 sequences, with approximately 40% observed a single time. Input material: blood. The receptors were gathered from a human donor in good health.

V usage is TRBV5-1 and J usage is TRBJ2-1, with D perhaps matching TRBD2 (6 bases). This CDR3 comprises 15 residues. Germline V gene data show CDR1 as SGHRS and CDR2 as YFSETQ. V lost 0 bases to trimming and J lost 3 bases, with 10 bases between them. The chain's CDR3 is CASSLGRVDYNEQFF. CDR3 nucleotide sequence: TGCGCCAGCAGCTTGGGGAGGGTAGACTACAATGAGCAGTTCTTC.

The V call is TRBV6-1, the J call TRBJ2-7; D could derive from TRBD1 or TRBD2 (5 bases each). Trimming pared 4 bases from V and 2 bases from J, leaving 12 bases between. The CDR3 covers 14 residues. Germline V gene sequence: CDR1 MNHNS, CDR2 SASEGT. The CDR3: CASSARDGTYEQYF. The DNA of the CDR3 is TGTGCCAGCAGTGCCCGGGACGGCACCTACGAGCAGTACTTC.

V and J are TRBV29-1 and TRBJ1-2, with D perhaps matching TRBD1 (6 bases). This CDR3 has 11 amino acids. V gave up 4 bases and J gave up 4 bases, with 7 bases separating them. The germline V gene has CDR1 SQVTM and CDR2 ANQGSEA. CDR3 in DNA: TGCAGCGTTGGGGACACCTATGGCTACACCTTC. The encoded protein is CSVGDTYGYTF.

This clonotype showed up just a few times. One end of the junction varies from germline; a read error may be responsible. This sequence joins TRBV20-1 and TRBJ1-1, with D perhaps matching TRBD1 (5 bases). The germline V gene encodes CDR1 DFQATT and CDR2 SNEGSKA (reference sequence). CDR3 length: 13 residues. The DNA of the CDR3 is TGTAGTGCTAGAATGGGGGGAGTACCTGAAGCTTTCTTT. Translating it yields CSARMGGVPEAFF.

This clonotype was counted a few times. This CDR3 is CASSPRGTASSYEQYF. The CDR3 DNA follows: TGTGCCAGCAGTCCCCGGGGGACGGCGAGCTCCTACGAGCAGTACTTC. The chain has TRBV6-5 and TRBJ2-7; TRBD2 might be the D (6 bases). Germline lookup yields CDR1 MNHEY and CDR2 SVGAGI. This CDR3 is built from 16 residues. V dropped 5 bases and J dropped 0 bases, with 17 bases sitting between them.

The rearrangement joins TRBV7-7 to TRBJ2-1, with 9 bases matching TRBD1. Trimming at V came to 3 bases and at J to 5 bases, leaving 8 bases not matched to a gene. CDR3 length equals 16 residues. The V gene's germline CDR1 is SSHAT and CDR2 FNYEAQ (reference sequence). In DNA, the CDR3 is TGTGCCAGCAGCTTTGGTTTGACAGGGGGAAACAATGAGCAGTTCTTC. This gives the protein CASSFGLTGGNNEQFF.

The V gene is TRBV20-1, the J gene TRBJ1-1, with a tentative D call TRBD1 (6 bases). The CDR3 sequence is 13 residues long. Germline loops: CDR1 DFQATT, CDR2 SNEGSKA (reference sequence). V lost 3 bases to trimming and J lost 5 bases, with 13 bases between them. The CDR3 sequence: CSARSEGGTEAFF. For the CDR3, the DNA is TGCAGTGCTAGGAGTGAGGGGGGGACTGAAGCTTTCTTT.

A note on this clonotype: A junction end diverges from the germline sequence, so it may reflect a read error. The DNA for the CDR3 is TGTGCCAGCAGCCCGAGGGTCGTGGGAATAAATGAAAAATTGTTTTTT. Its protein is CASSPRVVGINEKLFF. The rearrangement joins TRBV3-1 to TRBJ1-4, with unresolved D. Germline values: CDR1 LGHDT, CDR2 YNNKEL (reference sequence). The CDR3 is made up of 16 amino acids.

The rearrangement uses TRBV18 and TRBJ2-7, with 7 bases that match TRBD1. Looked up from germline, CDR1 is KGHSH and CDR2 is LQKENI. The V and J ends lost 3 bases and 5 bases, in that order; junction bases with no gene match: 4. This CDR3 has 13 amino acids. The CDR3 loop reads CASSPPTGHEQYF. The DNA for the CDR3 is TGTGCCAGCTCACCGCCGACAGGGCACGAGCAGTACTTC.

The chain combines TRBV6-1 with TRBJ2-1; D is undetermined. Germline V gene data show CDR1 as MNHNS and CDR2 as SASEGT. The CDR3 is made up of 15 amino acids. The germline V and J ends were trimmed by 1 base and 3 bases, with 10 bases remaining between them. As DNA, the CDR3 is TGTGCCAGCAGTGAAGAGGAACAGATCTACAATGAGCAGTTCTTC. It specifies CASSEEEQIYNEQFF.

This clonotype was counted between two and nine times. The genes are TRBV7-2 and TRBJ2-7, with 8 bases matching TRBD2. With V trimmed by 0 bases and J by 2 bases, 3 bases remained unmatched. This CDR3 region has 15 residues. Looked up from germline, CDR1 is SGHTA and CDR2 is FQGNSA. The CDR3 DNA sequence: TGTGCCAGCAGCTTAGCTAGCGGGGTTACCTACGAGCAGTACTTC. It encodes CASSLASGVTYEQYF. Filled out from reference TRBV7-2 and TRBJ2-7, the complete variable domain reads GAGVSQSPSNKVTEKGKDVELRCDPISGHTALYWYRQSLGQGLEFLIYFQGNSAPDKSGLPSDRFSAERTGGSVSTLTIQRTQQEDSAVYLCASSLASGVTYEQYFGPGTRLTVT.

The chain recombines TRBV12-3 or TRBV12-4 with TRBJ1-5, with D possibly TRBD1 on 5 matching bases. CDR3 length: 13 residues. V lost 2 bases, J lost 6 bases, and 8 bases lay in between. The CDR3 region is CASSLSGTQPQHF. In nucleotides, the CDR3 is TGTGCCAGCAGTTTATCAGGGACTCAGCCCCAGCATTTT.

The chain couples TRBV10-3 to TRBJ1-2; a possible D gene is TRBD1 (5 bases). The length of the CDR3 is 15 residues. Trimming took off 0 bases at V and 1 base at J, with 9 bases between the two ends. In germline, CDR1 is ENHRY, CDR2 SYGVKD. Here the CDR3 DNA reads TGTGCCATCAGTGAGTCCGTGGACATTAACTATGGCTACACCTTC. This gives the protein CAISESVDINYGYTF.

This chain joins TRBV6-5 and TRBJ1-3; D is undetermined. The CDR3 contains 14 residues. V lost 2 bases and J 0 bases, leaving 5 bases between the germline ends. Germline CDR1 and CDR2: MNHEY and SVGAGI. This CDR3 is CASSYRASGNTIYF. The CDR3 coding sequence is TGTGCCAGCAGTTACAGGGCCTCTGGAAACACCATATATTTT.

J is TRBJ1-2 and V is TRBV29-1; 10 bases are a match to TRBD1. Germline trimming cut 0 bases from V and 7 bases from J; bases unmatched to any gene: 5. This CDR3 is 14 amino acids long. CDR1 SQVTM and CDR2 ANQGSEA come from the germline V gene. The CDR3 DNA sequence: TGCAGCGTTGAAGATGAGTGGACAGGGGGTGGCTACACCTTC. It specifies CSVEDEWTGGGYTF.

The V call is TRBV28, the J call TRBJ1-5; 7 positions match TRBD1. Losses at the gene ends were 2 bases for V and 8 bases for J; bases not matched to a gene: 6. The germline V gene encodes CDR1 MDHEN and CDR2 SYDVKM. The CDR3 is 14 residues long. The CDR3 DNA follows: TGTGCCAGCAGTTTAGACAGGGCGGTAAAGCCCCAGCATTTT. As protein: CASSLDRAVKPQHF.

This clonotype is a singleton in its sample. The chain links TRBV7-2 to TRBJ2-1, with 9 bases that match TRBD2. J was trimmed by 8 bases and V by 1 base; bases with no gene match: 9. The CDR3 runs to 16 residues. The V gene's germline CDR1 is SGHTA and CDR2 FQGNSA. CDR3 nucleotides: TGTGCCAGCAGCTTAGGAGGCGGGGGGGCCATAGATGAGCAGTTCTTC. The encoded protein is CASSLGGGGAIDEQFF.

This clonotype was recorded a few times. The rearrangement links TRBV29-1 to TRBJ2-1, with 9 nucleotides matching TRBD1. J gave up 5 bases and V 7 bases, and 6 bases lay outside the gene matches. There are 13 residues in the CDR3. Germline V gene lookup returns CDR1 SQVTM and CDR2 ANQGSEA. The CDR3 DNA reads TGCAGCGCACCCGGGACAGGGAACAATGAGCAGTTCTTC. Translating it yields CSAPGTGNNEQFF.

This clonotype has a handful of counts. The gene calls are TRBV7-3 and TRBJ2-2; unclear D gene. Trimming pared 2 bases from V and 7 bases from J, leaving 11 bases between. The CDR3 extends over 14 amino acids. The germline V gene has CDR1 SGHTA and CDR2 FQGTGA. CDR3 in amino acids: CASSLGLSGGELFF. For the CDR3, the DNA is TGTGCCAGCAGCTTAGGGCTCTCCGGCGGGGAGCTGTTTTTT.

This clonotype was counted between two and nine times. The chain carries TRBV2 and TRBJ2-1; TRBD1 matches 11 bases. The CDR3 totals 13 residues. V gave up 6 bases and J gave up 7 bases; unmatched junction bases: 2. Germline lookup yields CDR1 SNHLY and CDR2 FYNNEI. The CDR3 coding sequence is TGTGCCAGCAGGGACAGGGGGCGGAATGAGCAGTTCTTC. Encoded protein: CASRDRGRNEQFF.

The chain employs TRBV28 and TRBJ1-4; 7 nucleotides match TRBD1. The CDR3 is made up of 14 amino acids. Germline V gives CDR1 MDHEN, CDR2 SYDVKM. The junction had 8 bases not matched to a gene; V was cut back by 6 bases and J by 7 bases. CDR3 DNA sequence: TGTGCCAGCAGCCAGCGACAGGGCAGTGAAAAACTGTTTTTT. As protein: CASSQRQGSEKLFF.

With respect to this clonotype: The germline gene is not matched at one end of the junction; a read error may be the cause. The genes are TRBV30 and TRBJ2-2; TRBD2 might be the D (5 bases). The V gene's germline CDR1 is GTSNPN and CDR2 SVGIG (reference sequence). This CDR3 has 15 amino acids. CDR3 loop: CAWDLKGINSGERFF. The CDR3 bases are TGTGCCTGGGACTTGAAGGGCATTAACTCCGGGGAGCGGTTTTTT.

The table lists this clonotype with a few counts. CDR3: CASRPGTGQRNTEAFF. The DNA for the CDR3 is TGTGCCAGCAGACCTGGGACAGGGCAACGGAACACTGAAGCTTTCTTT. The chain links TRBV6-5 to TRBJ1-1, with 9 bases identical to TRBD1. V was clipped by 6 bases and J by 1 base; unmatched bases: 9. Germline CDR1 reads MNHEY; CDR2 reads SVGAGI. The CDR3 is made up of 16 amino acids.

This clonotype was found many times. Here the CDR3 DNA reads TGCAGCGTTGAAGGGTCCCTCCATGGTGATGAGCAGTTCTTC. Translating gives CSVEGSLHGDEQFF. The chain recombines TRBV29-1 with TRBJ2-1; D unclear. Germline V CDR1 and CDR2: SQVTM, ANQGSEA. This CDR3 is built from 14 residues. Trimming removed 1 base at V and 8 bases at J, with 15 bases between.

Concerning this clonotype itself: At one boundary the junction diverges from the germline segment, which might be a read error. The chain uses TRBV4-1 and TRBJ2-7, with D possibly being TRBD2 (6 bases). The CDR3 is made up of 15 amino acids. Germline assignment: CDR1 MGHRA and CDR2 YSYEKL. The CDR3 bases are TGCGCCAACAGCGGAGGGTCCGCGGCACCTTACGAGCAGTACTTC. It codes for CANSGGSAAPYEQYF.

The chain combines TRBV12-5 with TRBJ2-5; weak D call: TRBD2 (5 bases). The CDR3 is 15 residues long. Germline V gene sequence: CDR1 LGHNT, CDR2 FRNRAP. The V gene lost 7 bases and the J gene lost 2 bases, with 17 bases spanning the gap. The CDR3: CASAFSLAKQETQYF. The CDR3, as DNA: TGTGCTAGTGCCTTCTCCTTAGCGAAACAAGAGACCCAGTACTTC.

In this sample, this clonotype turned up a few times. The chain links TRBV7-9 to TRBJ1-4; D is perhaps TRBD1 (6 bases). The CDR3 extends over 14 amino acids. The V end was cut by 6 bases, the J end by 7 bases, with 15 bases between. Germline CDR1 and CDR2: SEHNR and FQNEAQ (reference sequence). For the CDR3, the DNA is TGTGCCAGCAGGCCACAGGGTGGGTCTGAAAAACTGTTTTTT. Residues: CASRPQGGSEKLFF.

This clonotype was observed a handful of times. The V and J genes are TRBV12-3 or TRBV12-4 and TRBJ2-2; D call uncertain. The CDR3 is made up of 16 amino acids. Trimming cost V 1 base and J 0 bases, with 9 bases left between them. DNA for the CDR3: TGTGCCAGCAGTTTAGGACGTGGGGCGAACACCGGGGAGCTGTTTTTT. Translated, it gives CASSLGRGANTGELFF.

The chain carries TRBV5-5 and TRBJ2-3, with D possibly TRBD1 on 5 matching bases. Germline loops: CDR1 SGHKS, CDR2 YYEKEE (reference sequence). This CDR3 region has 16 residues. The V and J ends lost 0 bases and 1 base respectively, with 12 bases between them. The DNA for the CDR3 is TGTGCCAGCAGCTTGGGGCAGGGCACCCGCACAGATACGCAGTATTTT. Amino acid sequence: CASSLGQGTRTDTQYF.

CDR3 bases: TGCGCCAGCAGCCAAGTTGGAGTTTATGGCTACACCTTC. Its translation: CASSQVGVYGYTF. The chain links TRBV4-3 to TRBJ1-2; no clear D. V lost 1 base to trimming and J lost 5 bases, with 8 bases between them. The length of the CDR3 is 13 residues. Germline CDR1 and CDR2: LGHNA and YSLEER.

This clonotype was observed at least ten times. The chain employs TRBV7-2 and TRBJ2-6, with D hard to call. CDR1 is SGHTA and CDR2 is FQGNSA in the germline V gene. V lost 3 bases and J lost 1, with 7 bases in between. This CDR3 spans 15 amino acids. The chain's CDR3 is CASSFAGSGANVLTF. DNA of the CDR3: TGTGCCAGCAGCTTCGCCGGATCTGGGGCCAACGTCCTGACTTTC. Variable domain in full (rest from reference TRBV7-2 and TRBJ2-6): GAGVSQSPSNKVTEKGKDVELRCDPISGHTALYWYRQSLGQGLEFLIYFQGNSAPDKSGLPSDRFSAERTGGSVSTLTIQRTQQEDSAVYLCASSFAGSGANVLTFGAGSRLTVL.